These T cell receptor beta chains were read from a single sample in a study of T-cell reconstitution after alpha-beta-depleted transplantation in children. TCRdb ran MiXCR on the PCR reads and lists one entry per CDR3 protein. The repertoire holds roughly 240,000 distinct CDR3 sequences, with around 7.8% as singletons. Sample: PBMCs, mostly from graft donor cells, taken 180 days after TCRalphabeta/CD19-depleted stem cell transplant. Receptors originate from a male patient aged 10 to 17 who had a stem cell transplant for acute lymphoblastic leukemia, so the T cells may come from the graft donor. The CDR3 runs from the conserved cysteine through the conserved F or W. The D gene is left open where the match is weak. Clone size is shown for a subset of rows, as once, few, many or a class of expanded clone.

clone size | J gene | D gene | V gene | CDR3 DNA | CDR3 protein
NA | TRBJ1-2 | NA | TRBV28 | TGTGCCACCCGAAGGGGGATCGGGCTGGGGGGCTACACCTTC | CATRRGIGLGGYTF
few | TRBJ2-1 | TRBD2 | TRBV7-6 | TGTGCCAGCAGCCGGACTAGCCGCTCCTACAATGAGCAGTTCTTC | CASSRTSRSYNEQFF
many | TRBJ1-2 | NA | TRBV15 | TGTGCCACCAGCGTGGGGACACAGAAGGATGGCTACACCTTC | CATSVGTQKDGYTF
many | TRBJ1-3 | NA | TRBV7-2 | TGTGCCAGCAGCTTAGGTGGACAGTCGCGCACCATATATTTT | CASSLGGQSRTIYF
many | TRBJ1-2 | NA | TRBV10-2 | TGCGCCAGCAGTGACGGGAGGGCTGGCTACACCTTC | CASSDGRAGYTF
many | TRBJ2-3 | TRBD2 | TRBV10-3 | TGTGCCATCAGTGAGAAGTTTGCGGGGGGTTGGGATACGCAGTATTTT | CAISEKFAGGWDTQYF
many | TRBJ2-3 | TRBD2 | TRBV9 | TGTGCCAGCAGCGTAACCCAGGGACTATCAGATACGCAGTATTTT | CASSVTQGLSDTQYF
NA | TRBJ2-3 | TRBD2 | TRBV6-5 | TGTGCCAGCAGTTACTCCCGGGAGGGGATAGATACGCAGTATTTT | CASSYSREGIDTQYF
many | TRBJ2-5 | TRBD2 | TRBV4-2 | TGTGCCAGCAGCCAAGATTTTCTAGCGGGGGATCAAGAGACCCAGTACTTC | CASSQDFLAGDQETQYF
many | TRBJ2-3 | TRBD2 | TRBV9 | TGTGCCAGCAGCGCCCCTAGCGGGGGCCGCACAGATACGCAGTATTTT | CASSAPSGGRTDTQYF
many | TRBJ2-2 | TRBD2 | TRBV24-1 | TGTGCCACCAACGGGGGGACTAGCGGGAGTCACGGGGAGCTGTTTTTT | CATNGGTSGSHGELFF
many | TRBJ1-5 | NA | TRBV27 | TGTGCCAGCAGTCTCATACCTAGCAATCAGCCCCAGCATTTT | CASSLIPSNQPQHF
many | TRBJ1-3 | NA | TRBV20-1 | TGCAGTGCTAGGAGGGACGCCCGGCCGCGAAACACCATATATTTT | CSARRDARPRNTIYF
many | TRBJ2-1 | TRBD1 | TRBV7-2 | TGTGCCAGCAGCGCCTGGACAGGGGCTATCGGTGAGCAGTTCTTC | CASSAWTGAIGEQFF
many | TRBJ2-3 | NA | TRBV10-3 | TGTGCCACCCAACTCAAGGGTGCCTGGCGGTACACAGATACGCAGTATTTT | CATQLKGAWRYTDTQYF
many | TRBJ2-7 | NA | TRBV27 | TGTGCCAGCAGTTCTGGGGTAGCGGCCCGCTACGAGCAGTACTTC | CASSSGVAARYEQYF
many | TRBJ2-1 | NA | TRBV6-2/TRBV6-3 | TGTGCCAGCAGTTACGAGGGTTGGGGTGAGCAGTTCTTC | CASSYEGWGEQFF
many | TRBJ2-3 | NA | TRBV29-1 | TGCAGCGTTGAAGGGTCTGGCACAGATACGCAGTATTTT | CSVEGSGTDTQYF
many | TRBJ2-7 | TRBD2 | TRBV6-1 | TGTGCCAGCAGTGAAACCGGGACTAGGCCCTACGAGCAGTACTTC | CASSETGTRPYEQYF
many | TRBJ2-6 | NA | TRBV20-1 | TGCAGTGCCAACCCCGACCAGCGGCGACCCTCTGGGGCCAACGTCCTGACTTTC | CSANPDQRRPSGANVLTF
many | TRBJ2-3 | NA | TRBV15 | TGTGCCACCAGCAGAGTCGGAGATACGCAGTATTTT | CATSRVGDTQYF
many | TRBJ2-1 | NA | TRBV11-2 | TGTGCCAGCAGCTTTCTAGCGACCAATAACAATGAGCAGTTCTTC | CASSFLATNNNEQFF
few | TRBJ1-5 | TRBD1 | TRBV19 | TGTGCCAGTAGTATTATTGGCAGGGGGGACAATCAGCCCCAGCATTTT | CASSIIGRGDNQPQHF
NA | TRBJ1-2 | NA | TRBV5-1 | TGCGCCAGCAGCAGGGACACAGACTATGGCTACACCTTC | CASSRDTDYGYTF
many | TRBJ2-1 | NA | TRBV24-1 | TGTGCCACCAGTGATCACCCTTATGAGCAGTTCTTC | CATSDHPYEQFF
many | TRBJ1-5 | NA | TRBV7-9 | TGTGCCAGCAGCCGGGGGCAGGACGCCTATCAGCCCCAGCATTTT | CASSRGQDAYQPQHF
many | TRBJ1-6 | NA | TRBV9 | TGTGCCAGCAGCGTAGCCGGGGTAAATTCACCCCTCCACTTT | CASSVAGVNSPLHF
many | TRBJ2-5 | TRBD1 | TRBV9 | TGTGCCAGCAGGGGGACAGGGCCACAAGAGACCCAGTACTTC | CASRGTGPQETQYF
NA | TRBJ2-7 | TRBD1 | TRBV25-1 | TGTGCCAGCAGATGGGGACAGGCCTCCTACGAGCAGTACTTC | CASRWGQASYEQYF
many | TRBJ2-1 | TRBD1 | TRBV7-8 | TGTGCCAGCAGTCATGACAGGGTACGGGCTAGACACAATGAGCAGTTCTTC | CASSHDRVRARHNEQFF
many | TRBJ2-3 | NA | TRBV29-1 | TGCAGCGTTGCCCCTAGCGGCACAGATACGCAGTATTTT | CSVAPSGTDTQYF
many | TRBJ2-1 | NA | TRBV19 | TGTGCCAGTAGTATGGTGGGCCTCAATGAGCAGTTCTTC | CASSMVGLNEQFF
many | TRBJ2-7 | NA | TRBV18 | TGTGCCAGCTCACCGCGGAATGAGCAGTACTTC | CASSPRNEQYF
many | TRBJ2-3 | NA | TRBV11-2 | TGTGCCAGCAGCTTTAGAGGGGCGGTTACCACAGATACGCAGTATTTT | CASSFRGAVTTDTQYF
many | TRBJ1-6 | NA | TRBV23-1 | TGCGCCAGCAGTCACCTCGACAGGAGCTCCTATAATTCACCCCTCCACTTT | CASSHLDRSSYNSPLHF
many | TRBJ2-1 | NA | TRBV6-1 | TGTGCCAGCAGTAAAACATTAGGGGGCTCCTACAATGAGCAGTTCTTC | CASSKTLGGSYNEQFF
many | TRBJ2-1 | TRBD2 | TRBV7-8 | TGTGCCAGCAGCTTAGATTCTAGCGGGGGGGCGGGCTACAATGAGCAGTTCTTC | CASSLDSSGGAGYNEQFF
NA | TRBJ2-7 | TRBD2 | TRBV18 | TGTGCCAGCTCACCACAGGGGCGGGGGATTTACGAGCAGTACTTC | CASSPQGRGIYEQYF
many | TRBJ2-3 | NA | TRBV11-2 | TGTGCCAGCAGCTCTTACCGGGGGCTGTTCACAGATACGCAGTATTTT | CASSSYRGLFTDTQYF
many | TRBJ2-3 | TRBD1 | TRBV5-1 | TGCGCCAGCAGCTTAGGGACAGGGGGCCCAGATACGCAGTATTTT | CASSLGTGGPDTQYF
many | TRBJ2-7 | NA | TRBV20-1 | TGCAGTGCTAGAGGGGATTTTTACGAGCAGTACTTC | CSARGDFYEQYF
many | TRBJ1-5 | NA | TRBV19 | TGTGCCAGTAGTATCCGCACAGGGTCCGCGTACAATCAGCCCCAGCATTTT | CASSIRTGSAYNQPQHF
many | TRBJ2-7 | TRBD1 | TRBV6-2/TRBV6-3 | TGTGCCAGCAGTGCCCCGGGACAGGGGGCTTACGAGCAGTACTTC | CASSAPGQGAYEQYF
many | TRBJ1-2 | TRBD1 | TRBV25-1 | TGTGCCACGACAGGGAAGGGCTACACCTTC | CATTGKGYTF
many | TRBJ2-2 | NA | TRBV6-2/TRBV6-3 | TGTGCCAGCAGTTACTCGGGACGGCCAACGAACACCGGGGAGCTGTTTTTT | CASSYSGRPTNTGELFF
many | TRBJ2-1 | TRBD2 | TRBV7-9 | TGCGCCAGCAGCTTACTAGCGGGAGGATACAATGAGCAGTTCTTC | CASSLLAGGYNEQFF
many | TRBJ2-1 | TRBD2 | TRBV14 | TGTGCCAGCAGCCAAGGACTAGCGGTGGCCTACAATGAGCAGTTCTTC | CASSQGLAVAYNEQFF
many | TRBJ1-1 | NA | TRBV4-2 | TGTGCCAGCAGCCAAGTTGTTGCAGGGAGAACTGAAGCTTTCTTT | CASSQVVAGRTEAFF
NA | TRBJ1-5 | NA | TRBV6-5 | TGTGCCAGCAGTTCCCTCGCTTTTCAGCCCCAGCATTTT | CASSSLAFQPQHF
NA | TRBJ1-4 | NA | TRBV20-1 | TGCAGTGCTGAGAGAGGGCACGAAAAACTGTTTTTT | CSAERGHEKLFF
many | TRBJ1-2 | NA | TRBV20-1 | TGCAGTGCTAGATCGGCGGATCCGGGCTACACCTTC | CSARSADPGYTF
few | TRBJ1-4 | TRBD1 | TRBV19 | TGTGCCAGTAGTACTACAGGGGGCGCAGGGGATGAAAAACTGTTTTTT | CASSTTGGAGDEKLFF